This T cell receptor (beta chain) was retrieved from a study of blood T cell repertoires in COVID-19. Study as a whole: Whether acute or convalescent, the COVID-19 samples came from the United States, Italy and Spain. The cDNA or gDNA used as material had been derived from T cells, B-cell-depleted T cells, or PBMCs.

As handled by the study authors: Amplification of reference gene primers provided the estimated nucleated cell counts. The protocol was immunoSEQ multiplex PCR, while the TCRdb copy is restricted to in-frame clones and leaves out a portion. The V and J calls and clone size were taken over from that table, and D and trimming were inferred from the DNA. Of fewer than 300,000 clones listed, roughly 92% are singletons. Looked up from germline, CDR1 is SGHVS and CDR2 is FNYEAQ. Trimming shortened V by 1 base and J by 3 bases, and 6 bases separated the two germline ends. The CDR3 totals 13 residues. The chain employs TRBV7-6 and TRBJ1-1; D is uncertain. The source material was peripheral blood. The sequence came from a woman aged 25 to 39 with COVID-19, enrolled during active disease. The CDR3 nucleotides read TGTGCCAGCAGCTTAGACAGTTACACTGAAGCTTTCTTT. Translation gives CASSLDSYTEAFF.